This T cell receptor beta chain derives from a study of T cells in Graves' hyperthyroidism and ophthalmopathy. The TCR beta CDR3 regions underwent amplification using RNA transcripts as the source. TCR CDR3 regions were first amplified by RT-PCR with HTBI primers. Each CDR3 protein gets one entry after TCRdb re-called the multiplex PCR reads with MiXCR. This table holds some 600,000 distinct CDR3 sequences, 11% to 15% found once. Patients were aged 18 to 65, had disease duration under 2 months, and had newly diagnosed hyperthyroidism. Each 10 ml fresh peripheral blood draw supplied the PBMCs. This clonotype was detected many times. There are 18 residues in the CDR3. With V trimmed by 0 bases and J by 9 bases, 16 bases remained unmatched. Per germline, CDR1 LGHDT and CDR2 YNNKEL (reference sequence).

This rearrangement joins TRBV3-1 to TRBJ2-3, with 9 bases that match TRBD2. Sequencing was done on a sample of blood. This sequence originates from a woman aged 30 to 39 with Graves' hyperthyroidism that later progressed to Graves' ophthalmopathy. CDR3 nucleotides: TGTGCCAGCAGCCAAGAGGACCGAGGCGGGAGGGCCCAGGGGACGCAGTATTTT. It specifies CASSQEDRGGRAQGTQYF.